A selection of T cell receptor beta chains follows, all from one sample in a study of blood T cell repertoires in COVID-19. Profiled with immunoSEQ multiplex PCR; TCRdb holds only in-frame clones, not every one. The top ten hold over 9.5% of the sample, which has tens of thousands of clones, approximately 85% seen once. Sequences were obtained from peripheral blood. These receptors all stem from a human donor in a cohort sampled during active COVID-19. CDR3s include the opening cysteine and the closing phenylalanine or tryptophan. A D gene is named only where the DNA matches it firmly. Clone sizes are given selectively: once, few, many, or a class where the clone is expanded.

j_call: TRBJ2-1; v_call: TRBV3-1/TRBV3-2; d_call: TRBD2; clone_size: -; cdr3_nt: TGTGCCAGCAGCACCAGGGGCAGCGGGGGGAGCTACAATGAGCAGTTCTTC; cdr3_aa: CASSTRGSGGSYNEQFF
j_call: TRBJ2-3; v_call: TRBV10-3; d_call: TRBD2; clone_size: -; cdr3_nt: TGTGCCATCAGTCGGACTAGCGGGGACACAGATACGCAGTATTTT; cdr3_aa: CAISRTSGDTDTQYF
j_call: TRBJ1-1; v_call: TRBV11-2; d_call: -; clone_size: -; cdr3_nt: TGTGCCAGCAGCCACCTACAGGTAAAGGACACTGAAGCTTTCTTT; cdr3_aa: CASSHLQVKDTEAFF
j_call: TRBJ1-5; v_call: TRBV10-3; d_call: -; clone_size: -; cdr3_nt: TGTGCCATCAGTGAGTCGTCAGGGGTTCGGCAGCCCCAGCATTTT; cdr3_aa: CAISESSGVRQPQHF
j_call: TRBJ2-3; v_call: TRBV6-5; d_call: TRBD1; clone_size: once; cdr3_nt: TGTGCCACTGACAGGGGGGACACAGATACGCAGTATTTT; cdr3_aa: CATDRGDTDTQYF
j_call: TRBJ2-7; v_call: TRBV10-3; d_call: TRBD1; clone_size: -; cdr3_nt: TGTGCCGTCACCCCCGAGGGGACAGCCTCCTACGAGCAGTACTTC; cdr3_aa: CAVTPEGTASYEQYF
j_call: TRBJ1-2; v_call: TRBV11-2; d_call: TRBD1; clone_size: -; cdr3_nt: TGTGCCAGCAGCTTAGATTACGCGGACAGGGGTGTTGGCTACACCTTC; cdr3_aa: CASSLDYADRGVGYTF
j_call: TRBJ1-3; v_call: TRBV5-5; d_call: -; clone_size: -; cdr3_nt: TGTGCCAGCAGCTTCGCTACAGGAACCAGCTCTGGAAACACCATATATTTT; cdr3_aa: CASSFATGTSSGNTIYF
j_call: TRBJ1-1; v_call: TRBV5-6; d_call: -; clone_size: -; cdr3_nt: TGTGCCAGCAGCTTGGTTTTGCTGGCGAACACTGAAGCTTTCTTT; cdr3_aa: CASSLVLLANTEAFF
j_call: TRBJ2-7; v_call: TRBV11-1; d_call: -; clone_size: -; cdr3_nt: TGTGCCAGCAGCTTAGACAGGCCGAACTACGAGCAGTACTTC; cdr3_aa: CASSLDRPNYEQYF
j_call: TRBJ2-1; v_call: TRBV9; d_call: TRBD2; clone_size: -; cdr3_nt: TGTGCCAGCACCCCAGCGGGGGGACGTAGCTCCTACAATGAGCAGTTCTTC; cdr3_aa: CASTPAGGRSSYNEQFF
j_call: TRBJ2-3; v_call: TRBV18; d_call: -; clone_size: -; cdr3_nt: TGTGCCAGCTCACCCTGGCGCACAGATACGCAGTATTTT; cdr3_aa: CASSPWRTDTQYF
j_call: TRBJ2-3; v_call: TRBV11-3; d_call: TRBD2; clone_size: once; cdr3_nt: TGTGCCAGCAGCTTACGGGAGCGGGGGGGCCAAGATACGCAGTATTTT; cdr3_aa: CASSLRERGGQDTQYF
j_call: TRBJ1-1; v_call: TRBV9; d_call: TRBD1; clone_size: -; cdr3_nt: TGTGCCAGCAGCGTAGAGGACAGGGGGAACACTGAAGCTTTCTTT; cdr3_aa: CASSVEDRGNTEAFF
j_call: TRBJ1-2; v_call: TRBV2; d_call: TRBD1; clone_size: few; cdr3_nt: TGTGCCAGCAGGATGGGGACAGGGACCTATAACTATGGCTACACCTTC; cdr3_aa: CASRMGTGTYNYGYTF
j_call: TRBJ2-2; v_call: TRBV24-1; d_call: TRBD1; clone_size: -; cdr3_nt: TGTGCCACCAGTGATACGACAGGGGCGCGTGAGAACACCGGGGAGCTGTTTTTT; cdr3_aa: CATSDTTGARENTGELFF
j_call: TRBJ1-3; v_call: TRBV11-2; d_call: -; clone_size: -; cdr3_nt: TGTGCCAGCAGCTTAGTTTTCTCTAGGGGAAACACCATATATTTT; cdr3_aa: CASSLVFSRGNTIYF
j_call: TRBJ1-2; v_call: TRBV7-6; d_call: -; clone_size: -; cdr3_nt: TGTGCCAGCAGCCCCCGTCTTTCAGGGAACTATGGCTACACCTTC; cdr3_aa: CASSPRLSGNYGYTF
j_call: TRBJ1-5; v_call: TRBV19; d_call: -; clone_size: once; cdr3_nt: TGTGCCAGTAGTATAGTAGGGGTGGGCAGCAATCAGCCCCAGCATTTT; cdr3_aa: CASSIVGVGSNQPQHF
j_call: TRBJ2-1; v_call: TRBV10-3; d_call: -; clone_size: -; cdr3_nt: TGTGCCATCAGTGACTTGTCTCCTTCTAGTGAGCAGTTCTTC; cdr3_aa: CAISDLSPSSEQFF
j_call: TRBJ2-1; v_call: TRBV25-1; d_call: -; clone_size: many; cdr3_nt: TGTGCCAGCAGTGTACACAGCAATGAGCAGTTCTTC; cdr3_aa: CASSVHSNEQFF
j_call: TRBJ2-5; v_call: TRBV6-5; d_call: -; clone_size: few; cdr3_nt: TGTGCCAGCAAAAGTCCCCCGGGGGTCCAAGAGACCCAGTACTTC; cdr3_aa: CASKSPPGVQETQYF
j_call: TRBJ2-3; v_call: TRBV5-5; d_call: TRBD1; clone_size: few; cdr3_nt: TGTGCCAGCAGCCCCCGGGACAGCCTTGCCAAATTTACTAGCACAGATACGCAGTATTTT; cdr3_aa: CASSPRDSLAKFTSTDTQYF
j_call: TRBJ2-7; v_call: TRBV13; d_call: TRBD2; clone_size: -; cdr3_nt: TGTGCCAGCAGCTTAGGACTAGCGGGGGACAGCTCCTACGAGCAGTACTTC; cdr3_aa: CASSLGLAGDSSYEQYF
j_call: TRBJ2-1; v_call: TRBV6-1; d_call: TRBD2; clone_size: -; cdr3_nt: TGTGCCAGCAGTGCTAGCGGGGGGGCCGGGGTCAATGAGCAGTTCTTC; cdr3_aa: CASSASGGAGVNEQFF
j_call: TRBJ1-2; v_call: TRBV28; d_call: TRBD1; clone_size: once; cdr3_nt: TGTGCCCTGGGCAGGGGGCAAGGTGGCTACACCTTC; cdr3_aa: CALGRGQGGYTF
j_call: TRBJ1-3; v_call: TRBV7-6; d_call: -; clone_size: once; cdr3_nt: TGTGCCAGCAGTGCGACAGTTTACTCTGGAAACACCATATATTTT; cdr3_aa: CASSATVYSGNTIYF
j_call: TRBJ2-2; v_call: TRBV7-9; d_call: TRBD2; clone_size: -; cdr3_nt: TGTGCCAGCAGCCCGCCCGGGACTAGCGGGGGTACGAACACCGGGGAGCTGTTTTTT; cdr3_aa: CASSPPGTSGGTNTGELFF
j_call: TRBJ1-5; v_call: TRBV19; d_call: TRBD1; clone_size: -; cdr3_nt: TGTGCCAGTAGTATAGAAGGGCCAGGGGGCGCGGGCAATCAGCCCCAGCATTTT; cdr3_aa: CASSIEGPGGAGNQPQHF
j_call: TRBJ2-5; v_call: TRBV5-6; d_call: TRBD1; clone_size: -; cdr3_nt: TGTGCCAGCAGCGCGACAGGGGTACATTCCCAAGAGACCCAGTACTTC; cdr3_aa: CASSATGVHSQETQYF
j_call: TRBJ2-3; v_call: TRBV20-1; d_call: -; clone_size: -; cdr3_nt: TGCGCGGCCGAGGTGGATACGCAGTATTTT; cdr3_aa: CAAEVDTQYF
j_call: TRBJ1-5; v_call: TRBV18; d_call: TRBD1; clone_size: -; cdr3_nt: TGTGCCAGCTCATCAGGACAGGGTGCGCAGCCCCAGCATTTT; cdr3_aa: CASSSGQGAQPQHF
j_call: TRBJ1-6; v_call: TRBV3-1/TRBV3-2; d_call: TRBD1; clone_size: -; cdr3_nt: TGTGCCAGCAGTAAAGGGGGCGCAGCGTATTCACCCCTCCACTTT; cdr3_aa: CASSKGGAAYSPLHF
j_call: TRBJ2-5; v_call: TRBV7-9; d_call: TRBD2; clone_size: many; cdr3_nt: TGTGCCAGCAGCCTAAGGACTAGCGGGGGCCAGACCCAGTACTTC; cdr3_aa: CASSLRTSGGQTQYF
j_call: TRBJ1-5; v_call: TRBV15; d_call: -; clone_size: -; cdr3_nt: TGTGCCACCAGCAGAGATCGAGGGAGCTATCAGCCCCAGCATTTT; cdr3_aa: CATSRDRGSYQPQHF
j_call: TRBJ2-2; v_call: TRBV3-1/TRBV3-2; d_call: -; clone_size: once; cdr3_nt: TGTGCCAGCAGCCAAGACGGCAGGCCCGGGGAGCTGTTTTTT; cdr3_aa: CASSQDGRPGELFF
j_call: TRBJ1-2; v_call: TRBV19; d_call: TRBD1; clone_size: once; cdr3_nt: TGTGCCAGTAGTTCGGGGGACAGGGGGCTCGATGGCTACACCTTC; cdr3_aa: CASSSGDRGLDGYTF
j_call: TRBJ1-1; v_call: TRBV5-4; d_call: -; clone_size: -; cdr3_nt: TGTGCCAGCAGCCCCGAGATGAACACTGAAGCTTTCTTT; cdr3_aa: CASSPEMNTEAFF
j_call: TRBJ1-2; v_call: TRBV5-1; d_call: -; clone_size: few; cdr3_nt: TGCGCCAGCAGCCCGGGACACCCAGTCCTTCGGGGCTACACCTTC; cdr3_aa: CASSPGHPVLRGYTF